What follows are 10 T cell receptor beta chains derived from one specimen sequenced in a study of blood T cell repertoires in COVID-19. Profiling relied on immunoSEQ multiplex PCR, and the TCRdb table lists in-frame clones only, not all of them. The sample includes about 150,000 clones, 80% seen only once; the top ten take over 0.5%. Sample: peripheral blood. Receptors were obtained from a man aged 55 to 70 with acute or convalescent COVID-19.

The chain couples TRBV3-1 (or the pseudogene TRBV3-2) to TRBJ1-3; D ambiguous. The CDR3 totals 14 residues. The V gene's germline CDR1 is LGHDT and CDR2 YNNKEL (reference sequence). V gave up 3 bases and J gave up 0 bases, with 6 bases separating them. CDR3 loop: CASSHVSSGNTIYF. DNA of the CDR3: TGTGCCAGCAGCCACGTTAGCTCTGGAAACACCATATATTTT.

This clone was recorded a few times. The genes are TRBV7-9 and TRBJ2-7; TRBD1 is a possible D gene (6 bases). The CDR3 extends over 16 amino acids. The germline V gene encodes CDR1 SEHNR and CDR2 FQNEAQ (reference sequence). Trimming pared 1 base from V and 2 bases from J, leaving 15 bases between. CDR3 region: CASSLGVDSAAYEQYF. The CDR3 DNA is TGTGCCAGCAGCTTAGGGGTGGACAGTGCCGCCTACGAGCAGTACTTC.

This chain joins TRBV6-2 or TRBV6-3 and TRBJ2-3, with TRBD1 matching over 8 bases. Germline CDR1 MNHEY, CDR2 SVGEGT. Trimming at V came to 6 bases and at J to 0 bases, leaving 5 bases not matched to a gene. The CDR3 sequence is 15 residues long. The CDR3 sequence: CASSLRQGSTDTQYF. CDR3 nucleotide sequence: TGTGCCAGCAGCCTACGACAGGGGAGCACAGATACGCAGTATTTT.

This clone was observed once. This CDR3 reads CASGTSGLTDTQYF. The CDR3 DNA reads TGTGCCAGCGGAACTAGCGGGTTGACAGATACGCAGTATTTT. The V gene is TRBV7-2, the J gene TRBJ2-3, with 9 nucleotides matching TRBD2. The CDR3 consists of 14 residues. The germline V gene encodes CDR1 SGHTA and CDR2 FQGNSA. V gave up 8 bases and J gave up 3 bases; unmatched junction bases: 6.

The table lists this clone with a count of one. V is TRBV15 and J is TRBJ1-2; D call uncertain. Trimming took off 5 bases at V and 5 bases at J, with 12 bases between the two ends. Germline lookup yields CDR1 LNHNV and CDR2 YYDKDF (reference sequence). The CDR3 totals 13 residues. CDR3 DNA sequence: TGTGCCACCAGCCCTGTCAAGGAGTATGGCTACACCTTC. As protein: CATSPVKEYGYTF.

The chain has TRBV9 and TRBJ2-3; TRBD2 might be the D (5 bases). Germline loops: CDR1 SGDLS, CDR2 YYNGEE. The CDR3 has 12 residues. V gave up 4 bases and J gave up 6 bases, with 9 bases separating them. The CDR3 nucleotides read TGTGCCAGCAGCCTTGGGGAGGATACGCAGTATTTT. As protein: CASSLGEDTQYF.

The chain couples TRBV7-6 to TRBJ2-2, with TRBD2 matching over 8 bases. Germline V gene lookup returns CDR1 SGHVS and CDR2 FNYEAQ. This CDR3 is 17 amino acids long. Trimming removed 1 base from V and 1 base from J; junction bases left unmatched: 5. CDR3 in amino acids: CASSLVASGQNTGELFF. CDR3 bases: TGTGCCAGCAGCTTAGTAGCTAGCGGGCAGAACACCGGGGAGCTGTTTTTT.

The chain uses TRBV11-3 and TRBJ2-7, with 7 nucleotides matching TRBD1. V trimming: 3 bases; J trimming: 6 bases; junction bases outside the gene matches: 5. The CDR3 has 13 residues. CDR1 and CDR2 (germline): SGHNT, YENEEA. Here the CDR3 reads CASSLDRLGEQYF. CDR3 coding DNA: TGTGCCAGCAGCTTGGACAGGCTCGGCGAGCAGTACTTC. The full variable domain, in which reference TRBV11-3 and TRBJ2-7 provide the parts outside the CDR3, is EAGVVQSPRYKIIEKKQPVAFWCNPISGHNTLYWYLQNLGQGPELLIRYENEEAVDDSQLPKDRFSAERLKGVDSTLKIQPAELGDSAVYLCASSLDRLGEQYFGPGTRLTVT.

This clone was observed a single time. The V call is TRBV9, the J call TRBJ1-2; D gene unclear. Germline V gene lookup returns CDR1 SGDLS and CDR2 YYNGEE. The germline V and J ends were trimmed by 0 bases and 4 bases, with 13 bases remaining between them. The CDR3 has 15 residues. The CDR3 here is CASSVGSPLIYGYTF. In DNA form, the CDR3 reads TGTGCCAGCAGCGTAGGGAGTCCGTTGATCTATGGCTACACCTTC.

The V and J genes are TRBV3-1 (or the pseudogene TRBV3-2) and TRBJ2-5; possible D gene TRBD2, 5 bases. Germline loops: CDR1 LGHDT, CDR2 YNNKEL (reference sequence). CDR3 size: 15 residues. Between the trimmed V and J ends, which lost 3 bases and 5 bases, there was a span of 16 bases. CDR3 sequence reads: CASSQALLVWETQYF. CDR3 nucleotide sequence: TGTGCCAGCAGCCAGGCCCTACTAGTCTGGGAGACCCAGTACTTC.